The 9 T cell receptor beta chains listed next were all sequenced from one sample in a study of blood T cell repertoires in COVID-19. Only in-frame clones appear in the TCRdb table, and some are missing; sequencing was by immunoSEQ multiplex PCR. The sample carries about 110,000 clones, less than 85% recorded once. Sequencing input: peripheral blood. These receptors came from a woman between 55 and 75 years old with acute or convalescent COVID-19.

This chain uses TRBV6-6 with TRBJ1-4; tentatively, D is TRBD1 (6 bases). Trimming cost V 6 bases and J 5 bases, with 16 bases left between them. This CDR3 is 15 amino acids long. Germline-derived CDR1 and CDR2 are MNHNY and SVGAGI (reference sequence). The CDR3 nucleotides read TGTGCCAGCAGAACTGGACAGAGCAGAAATGAAAAACTGTTTTTT. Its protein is CASRTGQSRNEKLFF.

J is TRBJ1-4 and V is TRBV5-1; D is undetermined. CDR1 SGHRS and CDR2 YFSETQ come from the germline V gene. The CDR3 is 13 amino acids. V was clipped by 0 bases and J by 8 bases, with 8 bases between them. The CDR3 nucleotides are TGCGCCAGCAGCTTGGGGGAGCGGGAAAAACTGTTTTTT. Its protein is CASSLGEREKLFF.

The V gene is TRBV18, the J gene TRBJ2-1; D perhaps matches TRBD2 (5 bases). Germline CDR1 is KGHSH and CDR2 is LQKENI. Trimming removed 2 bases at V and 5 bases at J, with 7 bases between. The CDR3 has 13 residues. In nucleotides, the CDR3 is TGTGCCAGCTCACCAAGAGCGGACAATGAGCAGTTCTTC. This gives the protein CASSPRADNEQFF.

DNA for the CDR3: TGTGCCAGCAGGCGGGGCGAGCAGTACTTC. It yields the protein CASRRGEQYF. The chain has TRBV2 and TRBJ2-7; TRBD2 is a possible D gene (6 bases). CDR3 length equals 10 residues. Germline CDR1 is SNHLY and CDR2 is FYNNEI. The V and J ends lost 6 bases and 6 bases respectively, with 6 bases between them.

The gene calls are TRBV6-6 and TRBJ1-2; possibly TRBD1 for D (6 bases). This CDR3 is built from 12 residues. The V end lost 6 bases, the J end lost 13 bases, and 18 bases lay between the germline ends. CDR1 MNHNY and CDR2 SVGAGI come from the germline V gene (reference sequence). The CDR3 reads CASSLGYRDPTF. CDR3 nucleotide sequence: TGTGCCAGCAGCCTAGGATACAGGGACCCCACCTTC.

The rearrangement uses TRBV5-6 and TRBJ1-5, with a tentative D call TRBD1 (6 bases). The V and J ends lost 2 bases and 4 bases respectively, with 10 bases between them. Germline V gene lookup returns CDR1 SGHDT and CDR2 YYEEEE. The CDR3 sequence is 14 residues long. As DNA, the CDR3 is TGTGCCAGCAGCTTAGGGACACAGAATCAGCCCCAGCATTTT. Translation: CASSLGTQNQPQHF.

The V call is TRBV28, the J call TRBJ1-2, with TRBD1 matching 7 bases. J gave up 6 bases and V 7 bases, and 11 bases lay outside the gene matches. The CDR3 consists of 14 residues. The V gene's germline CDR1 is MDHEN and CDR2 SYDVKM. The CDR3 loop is CASTSFGTADGYTF. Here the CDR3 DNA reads TGTGCCAGCACCTCTTTTGGGACAGCTGATGGCTACACCTTC.

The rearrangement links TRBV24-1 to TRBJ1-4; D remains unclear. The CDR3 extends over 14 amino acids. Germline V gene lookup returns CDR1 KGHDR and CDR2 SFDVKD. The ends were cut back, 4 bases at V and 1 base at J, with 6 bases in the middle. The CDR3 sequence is CATSDGLTNEKLFF. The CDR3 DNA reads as TGTGCCACCAGTGACGGGTTAACTAATGAAAAACTGTTTTTT.

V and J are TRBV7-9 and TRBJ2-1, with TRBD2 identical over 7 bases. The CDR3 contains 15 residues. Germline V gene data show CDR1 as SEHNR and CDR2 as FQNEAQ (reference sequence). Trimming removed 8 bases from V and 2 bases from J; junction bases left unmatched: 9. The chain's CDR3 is CASAPGSGPYNEQFF. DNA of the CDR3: TGTGCCAGCGCCCCGGGTAGCGGGCCCTACAATGAGCAGTTCTTC.